These 14 T cell receptor beta chains were all obtained from the same sample, sequenced in a study of T-cell memory formation after mild COVID-19. TCRdb reanalysed the 5' RACE reads using MiXCR and keeps one entry per CDR3 protein. The sample lists 250,000 to 300,000 distinct CDR3 sequences, around 16% occurring once. Sequencing used PBMCs or a T cell subset sorted from them (not recorded which). The receptors come from a man aged 18 to 30 who had mild COVID-19 (a few samples of this study predate the infection). Cell type and time point are not known.

The CDR3 sequence: CASSPGRGGLGQPQHF. As DNA, the CDR3 is TGTGCCAGCAGCCCAGGACGGGGGGGCCTGGGTCAGCCCCAGCATTTT. The chain has TRBV2 and TRBJ1-5; maybe TRBD1 (6 bases). Trimming stripped 6 bases from V and 6 bases from J, with 21 bases between. This CDR3 contains 16 residues. The germline gives CDR1 SNHLY, CDR2 FYNNEI. The entire variable domain, with the rest obtained from reference TRBV2 and TRBJ1-5, is as follows: EPEVTQTPSHQVTQMGQEVILRCVPISNHLYFYWYRQILGQKVEFLVSFYNNEISEKSEIFDDQFSVERPDGSNFTLKIRSTKLEDSAMYFCASSPGRGGLGQPQHFGDGTRLSIL.

This clonotype was picked up a small number of times. This chain uses TRBV6-5 with TRBJ2-1; TRBD2 matches at 8 bases. V was clipped by 8 bases and J by 9 bases; unmatched bases: 12. This CDR3 contains 14 residues. CDR1 is MNHEY, CDR2 SVGAGI, per germline. The CDR3 here is CASGQGRGGREQFF. The CDR3 coding sequence is TGTGCCAGCGGTCAGGGTCGCGGGGGGCGTGAGCAGTTCTTC.

This clonotype occurred a few times. The J gene is TRBJ1-5, the V gene TRBV24-1; the D gene is possibly TRBD1 (5 bases). V lost 2 bases, J lost 6 bases, and 16 bases lay in between. The CDR3 runs to 16 residues. Germline V gene sequence: CDR1 KGHDR, CDR2 SFDVKD. The CDR3 nucleotides read TGTGCCACCAGTGATTCAAACCGGGACGGTATTCAGCCCCAGCATTTT. This gives the protein CATSDSNRDGIQPQHF.

The V call is TRBV5-1, the J call TRBJ1-5; D is unclear. V shed 0 bases and J shed 3 bases, with 7 bases lying between them. The CDR3 runs to 14 residues. The V gene's germline CDR1 is SGHRS and CDR2 YFSETQ. The CDR3 nucleotides are TGCGCCAGCAGCTTGGACGGGTTCAATCAGCCCCAGCATTTT. It is translated as CASSLDGFNQPQHF.

This chain joins TRBV20-1 and TRBJ1-5; the D is unclear. There are 14 residues in the CDR3. V was pared by 4 bases and J by 0 bases, with 10 bases between. Germline V gives CDR1 DFQATT, CDR2 SNEGSKA (reference sequence). Here the CDR3 reads CSAIGLYSNQPQHF. CDR3 nucleotides: TGCAGTGCTATAGGGCTTTATAGCAATCAGCCCCAGCATTTT.

The CDR3 sequence is CASSYASPRETQYF. For the CDR3, the DNA is TGTGCCAGCAGTTACGCGTCCCCCCGGGAGACCCAGTACTTC. The chain carries TRBV6-5 and TRBJ2-5; D is undetermined. V was pared by 2 bases and J by 5 bases, with 12 bases between. CDR1 is MNHEY, CDR2 SVGAGI, per germline. The CDR3 extends over 14 amino acids.

In its sample, this clonotype was seen a few times. The rearrangement uses TRBV2 and TRBJ2-5; weak D call: TRBD1 (6 bases). The CDR3 sequence is 14 residues long. Trimming removed 6 bases from V and 2 bases from J, with 13 bases in between. Germline V gene data show CDR1 as SNHLY and CDR2 as FYNNEI. The CDR3 DNA sequence: TGTGCCAGCAGAGCCAGGGGATGGCAAGAGACCCAGTACTTC. The encoded protein is CASRARGWQETQYF.

The J gene is TRBJ2-1, the V gene TRBV4-1; TRBD1 agrees at 10 bases. The CDR3 sequence is 16 residues long. CDR1 is MGHRA and CDR2 is YSYEKL in the germline V gene. Trimming removed 1 base from V and 2 bases from J; junction bases left unmatched: 2. CDR3 sequence reads: CASSQVGTGAYNEQFF. For the CDR3, the DNA is TGCGCCAGCAGCCAAGTTGGGACAGGGGCCTACAATGAGCAGTTCTTC.

This clonotype occurred a few times. This sequence joins TRBV5-1 and TRBJ2-3; 10 positions agree with TRBD1. The CDR3 consists of 15 residues. Germline V gene data show CDR1 as SGHRS and CDR2 as YFSETQ. J was trimmed by 7 bases and V by 0 bases; bases with no gene match: 5. The CDR3 loop reads CASSLVGQGGNTQYF. CDR3 bases: TGCGCCAGCAGCTTGGTAGGACAGGGGGGAAATACGCAGTATTTT.

This clonotype has only a few counts. This chain links TRBV29-1 with TRBJ2-5; D gene unclear. The germline V gene encodes CDR1 SQVTM and CDR2 ANQGSEA. Trimming left V 2 bases short and J 0 bases short, with 7 bases between. The CDR3 is made up of 13 amino acids. The CDR3: CSVEPHNQETQYF. Here the CDR3 DNA reads TGCAGCGTTGAACCACACAACCAAGAGACCCAGTACTTC. Based on the CDR3 plus reference TRBV29-1 and TRBJ2-5, the full variable domain is SAVISQKPSRDICQRGTSLTIQCQVDSQVTMMFWYRQQPGQSLTLIATANQGSEATYESGFVIDKFPISRPNLTFSTLTVSNMSPEDSSIYLCSVEPHNQETQYFGPGTRLLVL.

The chain joins TRBV5-1 to TRBJ2-3, with D tentatively TRBD2 (7 bases). Trimming took 4 bases from V and 0 from J, leaving 18 bases between them. The CDR3 covers 17 residues. In germline, CDR1 is SGHRS, CDR2 YFSETQ. For the CDR3, the DNA is TGCGCCAGCAGCCCGAGGGAGAGCGGGACAAGCACAGATACGCAGTATTTT. It specifies CASSPRESGTSTDTQYF. The full variable domain, rest sourced from reference TRBV5-1 and TRBJ2-3, is KAGVTQTPRYLIKTRGQQVTLSCSPISGHRSVSWYQQTPGQGLQFLFEYFSETQRNKGNFPGRFSGRQFSNSRSEMNVSTLELGDSALYLCASSPRESGTSTDTQYFGPGTRLTVL.

This clonotype was seen only a few times. This chain links TRBV28 with TRBJ1-5; unclear D gene. With 2 bases removed from V and 0 bases from J, the gap between germline ends came to 8 bases. The length of the CDR3 is 15 residues. Germline CDR1 reads MDHEN; CDR2 reads SYDVKM. The CDR3 nucleotides are TGTGCCAGCAGTTTAAGGGATTTTAGCAATCAGCCCCAGCATTTT. Its protein is CASSLRDFSNQPQHF.

The chain carries TRBV5-1 and TRBJ2-5; 9 nucleotides align to TRBD2. Germline V gives CDR1 SGHRS, CDR2 YFSETQ. With 0 bases clipped from V and 3 bases from J, the junction kept 12 bases outside the gene matches. The CDR3 sequence is 18 residues long. The CDR3 nucleotides are TGCGCCAGCAGCTTGGTGCTCGGGGCCCCTAGCGGGGAAGAGACCCAGTACTTC. Its protein is CASSLVLGAPSGEETQYF.

This clonotype was seen at least ten times. The CDR3 DNA is TGTGCCAGCAGCTCAGCCCCGGGACAGACCTCACCCCTCCACTTT. Amino acid sequence: CASSSAPGQTSPLHF. The V and J genes are TRBV5-6 and TRBJ1-6, with TRBD1 matching over 7 bases. V gave up 3 bases and J gave up 10 bases; unmatched junction bases: 10. This CDR3 contains 15 residues. From germline, CDR1 is SGHDT and CDR2 YYEEEE.